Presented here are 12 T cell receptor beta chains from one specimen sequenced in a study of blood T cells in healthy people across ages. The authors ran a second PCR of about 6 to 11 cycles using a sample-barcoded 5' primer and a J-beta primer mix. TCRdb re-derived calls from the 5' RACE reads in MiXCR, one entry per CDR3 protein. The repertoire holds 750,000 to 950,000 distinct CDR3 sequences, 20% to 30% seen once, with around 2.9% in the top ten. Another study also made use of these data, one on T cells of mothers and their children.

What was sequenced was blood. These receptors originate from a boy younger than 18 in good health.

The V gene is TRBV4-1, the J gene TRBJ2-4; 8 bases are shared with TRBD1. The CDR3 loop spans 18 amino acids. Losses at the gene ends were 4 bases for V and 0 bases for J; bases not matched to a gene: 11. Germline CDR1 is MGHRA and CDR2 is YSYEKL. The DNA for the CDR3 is TGCGCCAGCAGCCGTCTCGACACAGGGGGATTAGCCAAAAACATTCAGTACTTC. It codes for CASSRLDTGGLAKNIQYF.

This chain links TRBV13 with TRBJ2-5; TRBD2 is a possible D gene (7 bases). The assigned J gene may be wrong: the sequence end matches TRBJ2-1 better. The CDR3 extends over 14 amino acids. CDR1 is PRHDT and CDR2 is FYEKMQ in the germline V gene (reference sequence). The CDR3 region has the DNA TGTGCCAGCAGCAGGGGGACTATGGAAGGTGAGCAGTTCTTC. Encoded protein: CASSRGTMEGEQFF.

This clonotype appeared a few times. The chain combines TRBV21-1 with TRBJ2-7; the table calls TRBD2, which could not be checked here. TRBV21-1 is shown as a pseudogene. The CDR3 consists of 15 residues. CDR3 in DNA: TGTGCCAGCAGCACAAAGAGGGAGAGCTCCTACGAGCAGTACTTC. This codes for CASSTKRESSYEQYF.

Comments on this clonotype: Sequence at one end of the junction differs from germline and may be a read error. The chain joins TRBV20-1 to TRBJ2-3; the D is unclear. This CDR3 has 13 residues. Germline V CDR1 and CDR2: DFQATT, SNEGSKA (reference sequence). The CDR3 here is CSAATVGADTQYF. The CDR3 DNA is TGTAGTGCCGCAACGGTCGGAGCAGATACGCAGTATTTT.

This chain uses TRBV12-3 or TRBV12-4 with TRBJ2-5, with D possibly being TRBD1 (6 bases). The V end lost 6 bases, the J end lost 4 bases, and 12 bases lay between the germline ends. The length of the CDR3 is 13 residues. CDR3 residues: CASSRRQAETQYF. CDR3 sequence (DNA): TGTGCCAGCAGCCGTAGACAGGCAGAGACCCAGTACTTC.

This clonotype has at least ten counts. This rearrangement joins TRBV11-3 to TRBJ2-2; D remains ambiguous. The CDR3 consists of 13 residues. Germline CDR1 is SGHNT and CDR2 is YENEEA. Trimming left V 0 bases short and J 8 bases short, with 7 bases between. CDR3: CASSLDRRGELFF. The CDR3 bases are TGTGCCAGCAGCTTAGATCGGCGTGGGGAGCTGTTTTTT.

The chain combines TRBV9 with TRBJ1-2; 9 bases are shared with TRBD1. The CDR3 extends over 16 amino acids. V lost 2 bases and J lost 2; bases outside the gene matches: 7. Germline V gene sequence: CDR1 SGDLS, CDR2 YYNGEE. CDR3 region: CASSVGTGLPNYGYTF. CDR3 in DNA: TGTGCCAGCAGCGTGGGGACAGGGTTACCCAACTATGGCTACACCTTC.

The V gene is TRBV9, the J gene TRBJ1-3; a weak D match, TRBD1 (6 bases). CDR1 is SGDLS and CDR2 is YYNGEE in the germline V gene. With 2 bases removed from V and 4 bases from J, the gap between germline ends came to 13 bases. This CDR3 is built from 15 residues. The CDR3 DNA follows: TGTGCCAGCAGCGTCGGGGGGCTTGCAGGAAACACCATATATTTT. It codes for CASSVGGLAGNTIYF.

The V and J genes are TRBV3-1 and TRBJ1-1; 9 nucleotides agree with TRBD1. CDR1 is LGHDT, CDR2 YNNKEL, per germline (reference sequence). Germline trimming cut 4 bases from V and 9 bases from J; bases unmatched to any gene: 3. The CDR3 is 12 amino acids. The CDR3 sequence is CASSLDRGKAFF. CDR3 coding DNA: TGTGCCAGCAGCCTGGACAGGGGTAAAGCTTTCTTT.

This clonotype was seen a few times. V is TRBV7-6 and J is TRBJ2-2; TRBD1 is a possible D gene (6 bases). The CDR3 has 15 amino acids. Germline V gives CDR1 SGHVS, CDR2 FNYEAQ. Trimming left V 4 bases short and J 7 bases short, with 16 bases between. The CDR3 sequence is CASSSWTAEVGELFF. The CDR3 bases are TGTGCCAGCAGCTCTTGGACAGCGGAGGTCGGGGAGCTGTTTTTT. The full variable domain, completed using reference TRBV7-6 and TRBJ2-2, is GAGVSQSPRYKVTKRGQDVALRCDPISGHVSLYWYRQALGQGPEFLTYFNYEAQQDKSGLPNDRFSAERPEGSISTLTIQRTEQRDSAMYRCASSSWTAEVGELFFGEGSRLTVL.

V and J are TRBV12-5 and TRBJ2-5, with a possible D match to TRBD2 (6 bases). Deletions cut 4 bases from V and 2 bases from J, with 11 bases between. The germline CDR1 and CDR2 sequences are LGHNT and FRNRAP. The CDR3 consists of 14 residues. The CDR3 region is CASGSGLYQETQYF. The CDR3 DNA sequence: TGTGCTAGTGGTTCGGGACTTTATCAAGAGACCCAGTACTTC.

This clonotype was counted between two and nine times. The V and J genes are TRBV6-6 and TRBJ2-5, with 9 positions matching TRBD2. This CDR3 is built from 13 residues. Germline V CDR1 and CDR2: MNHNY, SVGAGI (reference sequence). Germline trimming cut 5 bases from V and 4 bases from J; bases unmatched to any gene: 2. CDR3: CASSARGGETQYF. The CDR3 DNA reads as TGTGCCAGCAGTGCGCGGGGGGGAGAGACCCAGTACTTC.